Presented here are 22 T cell receptor beta chains from one specimen sequenced in a study of blood T cell repertoires in COVID-19. The data were produced by immunoSEQ multiplex PCR, yet TCRdb's version contains in-frame clones alone and is incomplete. The repertoire includes 200,000 to 250,000 clones, 85% of them detected once, and around 2.9% sits in the top ten. Sequencing was performed on peripheral blood. These receptors originate from a man aged 50 to 59 who had recovered from COVID-19.

This sequence joins TRBV6-5 and TRBJ2-6; perhaps TRBD1 as D (5 bases). The CDR3 loop spans 15 amino acids. Trimming took 6 bases from V and 0 from J, leaving 9 bases between them. CDR1 MNHEY and CDR2 SVGAGI come from the germline V gene. CDR3 DNA sequence: TGTGCCAGCAGGCCTGACAGCTCTGGGGCCAACGTCCTGACTTTC. Translation gives CASRPDSSGANVLTF.

The chain recombines TRBV10-2 with TRBJ2-3, with a tentative D call TRBD2 (5 bases). The V end was cut by 8 bases, the J end by 2 bases, with 14 bases between. The CDR3 runs 14 residues. Germline V gene lookup returns CDR1 WSHSY and CDR2 SAAADI. CDR3 in amino acids: CASYPAGPTDTQYF. CDR3 DNA sequence: TGCGCCAGCTATCCTGCGGGTCCCACAGATACGCAGTATTTT.

J is TRBJ2-5 and V is TRBV5-1, with a tentative D call TRBD1 (5 bases). The V gene lost 0 bases and the J gene lost 2 bases, with 11 bases spanning the gap. The CDR3 is made up of 15 amino acids. Germline values: CDR1 SGHRS, CDR2 YFSETQ. The CDR3 DNA follows: TGCGCCAGCAGCTTGGGGCAGGGTGGGCAAGAGACCCAGTACTTC. Translating gives CASSLGQGGQETQYF.

The chain links TRBV6-5 to TRBJ2-3, with 7 bases identical to TRBD2. CDR3 length equals 15 residues. CDR1 and CDR2 (germline): MNHEY, SVGAGI. After removal of 7 bases from V and 1 base from J, the junction contained 8 bases not matched to a gene. CDR3 nucleotides: TGTGCCAGCAATCGCGGGAGTACCGGCACAGATACGCAGTATTTT. It yields the protein CASNRGSTGTDTQYF.

The chain links TRBV5-1 to TRBJ2-7; D unresolved. The CDR3 is 14 residues long. Between the trimmed V and J ends, which lost 0 bases and 1 base, there was a span of 8 bases. CDR1 SGHRS and CDR2 YFSETQ come from the germline V gene. CDR3 sequence (DNA): TGCGCCAGCAGCTTGGTTTCCGGTTCCTACGAGCAGTACTTC. Translation: CASSLVSGSYEQYF.

The chain joins TRBV6-5 to TRBJ2-7, with a weak D call TRBD1 (6 bases). V lost 5 bases to trimming and J lost 2 bases, with 10 bases between them. The CDR3 runs 13 residues. CDR1 and CDR2 from the germline V gene are MNHEY and SVGAGI. CDR3 region: CASSQRQAYEQYF. The CDR3 DNA reads as TGTGCCAGCAGTCAAAGACAGGCCTACGAGCAGTACTTC.

The CDR3 DNA follows: TGTGCCAGCAGTTTTTTTACCGGGCAGCCCCAGCATTTT. Its protein product is CASSFFTGQPQHF. The chain combines TRBV28 with TRBJ1-5; D gene unclear. The V end was cut by 3 bases, the J end by 7 bases, with 10 bases between. The CDR3 sequence is 13 residues long. The germline V gene encodes CDR1 MDHEN and CDR2 SYDVKM. The full variable domain, in which reference TRBV28 and TRBJ1-5 provide the parts outside the CDR3, is DVKVTQSSRYLVKRTGEKVFLECVQDMDHENMFWYRQDPGLGLRLIYFSYDVKMKEKGDIPEGYSVSREKKERFSLILESASTNQTSMYLCASSFFTGQPQHFGDGTRLSIL.

The V gene is TRBV10-1, the J gene TRBJ2-1; 7 positions match TRBD2. The CDR3 is 14 residues long. Losses at the gene ends were 2 bases for V and 4 bases for J; bases not matched to a gene: 2. Germline loops: CDR1 WNHNN, CDR2 SYGVQD (reference sequence). The CDR3 nucleotides read TGCGCCAGCAGTGAGCGGGAGGCTTACAATGAGCAGTTCTTC. This encodes CASSEREAYNEQFF.

V and J are TRBV9 and TRBJ2-7; no definite D call. Germline V gives CDR1 SGDLS, CDR2 YYNGEE. Trimming left V 4 bases short and J 5 bases short, with 19 bases between. CDR3 length equals 15 residues. In nucleotides, the CDR3 is TGTGCCAGCAGCCCCAGTCGGTCTAGTACCCACGAGCAGTACTTC. This sequence encodes CASSPSRSSTHEQYF.

This chain uses TRBV9 with TRBJ2-5; 9 bases map to TRBD2. Germline CDR1 SGDLS, CDR2 YYNGEE. The CDR3 covers 19 residues. The V segment lost 4 bases and the J segment 5 bases; nucleotides outside the gene matches: 21. In DNA, the CDR3 is TGTGCCAGCAGCCCCGGCGGGAGGGCCAAAAATCCGGGAATGGAGACCCAGTACTTC. Translation: CASSPGGRAKNPGMETQYF.

The chain joins TRBV5-1 to TRBJ2-7, with TRBD1 matching 9 bases. The CDR3 consists of 16 residues. Germline V CDR1 and CDR2: SGHRS, YFSETQ. After removal of 3 bases from V and 6 bases from J, the junction contained 13 bases not matched to a gene. The CDR3 spells CASSSLSGTGFREQYF. DNA for the CDR3: TGCGCCAGCAGCTCCTTATCCGGGACAGGGTTTCGCGAGCAGTACTTC.

The chain joins TRBV5-1 to TRBJ1-4; 8 bases line up with TRBD1. The V gene's germline CDR1 is SGHRS and CDR2 YFSETQ. V lost 4 bases and J lost 1; bases outside the gene matches: 9. This CDR3 comprises 17 residues. CDR3 region: CASSQLPGQETNEKLFF. CDR3 DNA: TGCGCCAGCAGCCAACTTCCGGGACAGGAAACTAATGAAAAACTGTTTTTT.

This chain connects TRBV3-1 (or the pseudogene TRBV3-2) to TRBJ2-7, with 7 bases identical to TRBD2. Germline trimming cut 3 bases from V and 9 bases from J; bases unmatched to any gene: 14. The CDR3 has 15 residues. Germline V CDR1 and CDR2: LGHDT, YNNKEL (reference sequence). The CDR3 region is CASSHQSGIGIRQYF. CDR3 bases: TGTGCCAGCAGCCACCAAAGCGGGATCGGAATCCGGCAGTACTTC.

V is TRBV11-2 and J is TRBJ2-3; TRBD1 matches at 10 bases. The CDR3 totals 16 residues. The trim removed 1 base at V and 4 bases at J, leaving 5 bases unmatched. Germline-derived CDR1 and CDR2 are SGHAT and FQNNGV. This CDR3 is CASSLGGTGEADTQYF. The CDR3 nucleotides are TGTGCCAGCAGCTTAGGTGGGACAGGGGAGGCAGATACGCAGTATTTT.

The chain employs TRBV27 and TRBJ1-6, with 7 bases lining up with TRBD1. The V and J ends lost 5 bases and 0 bases, in that order; junction bases with no gene match: 16. This CDR3 has 20 residues. CDR1 and CDR2 from the germline V gene are MNHEY and SMNVEV (reference sequence). The CDR3 loop reads CASSTHRDSPTSSYNSPLHF. CDR3 DNA sequence: TGTGCCAGCAGTACCCACCGGGACAGCCCAACGAGCTCCTATAATTCACCCCTCCACTTT.

The chain uses TRBV21-1 and TRBJ2-1; TRBD2 is the table's D call and was not checked against the DNA. TRBV21-1 is marked as a pseudogene. The CDR3 totals 17 residues. CDR3 bases: TGTGCCAGCAGCAAATACCCGACTAGCGGCTCCTACAATGAGCAGTTCTTC. Its protein product is CASSKYPTSGSYNEQFF.

This chain connects TRBV27 to TRBJ2-1, with D tentatively TRBD2 (6 bases). Trimming took 3 bases from V and 3 from J, leaving 12 bases between them. CDR1 is MNHEY and CDR2 is SMNVEV in the germline V gene (reference sequence). The CDR3 runs 15 residues. CDR3 nucleotides: TGTGCCAGCAGTTTTCGGGCGGGAAACTACAATGAGCAGTTCTTC. It yields the protein CASSFRAGNYNEQFF.

The CDR3 nucleotides are TGTGCCAGCAGTTATTTACTAGCGGCCTACGAGCAGTACTTC. Amino acid sequence: CASSYLLAAYEQYF. The rearrangement links TRBV6-5 to TRBJ2-7; the match to TRBD2 covers 8 bases. Germline assignment: CDR1 MNHEY and CDR2 SVGAGI. The V gene end was trimmed by 3 bases and the J gene end by 2 bases; junction bases not matched to a gene: 3. The CDR3 is made up of 14 amino acids.

V usage is TRBV19 and J usage is TRBJ1-1, with D possibly TRBD1 on 6 matching bases. V was pared by 3 bases and J by 4 bases, with 12 bases between. The CDR3 spans 14 residues. Germline assignment: CDR1 LNHDA and CDR2 SQIVND (reference sequence). CDR3 residues: CASSIGRGGTEAFF. The CDR3 region has the DNA TGTGCCAGTAGTATTGGCAGGGGCGGCACTGAAGCTTTCTTT.

The chain links TRBV5-1 to TRBJ2-7, with D tentatively TRBD1 (6 bases). Deletions cut 1 base from V and 5 bases from J, with 10 bases between. CDR1 is SGHRS and CDR2 is YFSETQ in the germline V gene. The CDR3 totals 13 residues. CDR3 DNA sequence: TGCGCCAGCAGCTTGACAGGGTTCCACGAGCAGTACTTC. Translating it yields CASSLTGFHEQYF.

V and J are TRBV24-1 and TRBJ2-1; TRBD2 aligns across 9 bases. CDR3 length: 14 residues. Germline CDR1 reads KGHDR; CDR2 reads SFDVKD. V shed 12 bases, J shed 5 bases, and the junction held 10 bases outside the gene matches. CDR3 amino acids: CASCSGRGDNEQFF. DNA of the CDR3: TGTGCCTCCTGTAGCGGGAGAGGGGACAATGAGCAGTTCTTC.

The sample holds a few counts of this clone. This chain links TRBV28 with TRBJ2-2; D possibly corresponds to TRBD2 (6 bases). Germline V gene lookup returns CDR1 MDHEN and CDR2 SYDVKM. CDR3 length: 17 residues. V was pared by 3 bases and J by 3 bases, with 17 bases between. Written as DNA, the CDR3 is TGTGCCAGCAGTTTCTTGGGGGGTCGAAGGGACACCGGGGAGCTGTTTTTT. Its protein product is CASSFLGGRRDTGELFF.